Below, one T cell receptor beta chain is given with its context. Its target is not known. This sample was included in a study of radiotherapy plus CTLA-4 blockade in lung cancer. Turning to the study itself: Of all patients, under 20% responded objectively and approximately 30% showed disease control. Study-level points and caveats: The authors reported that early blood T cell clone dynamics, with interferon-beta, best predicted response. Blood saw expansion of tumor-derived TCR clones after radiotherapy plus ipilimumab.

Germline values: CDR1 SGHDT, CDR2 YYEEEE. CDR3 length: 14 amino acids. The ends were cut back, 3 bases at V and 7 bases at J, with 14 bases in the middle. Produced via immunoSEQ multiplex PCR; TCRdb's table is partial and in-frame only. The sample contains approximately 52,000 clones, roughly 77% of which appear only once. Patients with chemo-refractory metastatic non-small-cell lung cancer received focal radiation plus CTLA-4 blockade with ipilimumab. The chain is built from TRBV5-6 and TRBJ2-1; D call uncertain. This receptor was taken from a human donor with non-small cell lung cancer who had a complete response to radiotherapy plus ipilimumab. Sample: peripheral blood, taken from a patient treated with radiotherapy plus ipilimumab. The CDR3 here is CASSWYTTSNEQFF. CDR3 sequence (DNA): TGTGCCAGCAGCTGGTATACTACCTCGAATGAGCAGTTCTTC.